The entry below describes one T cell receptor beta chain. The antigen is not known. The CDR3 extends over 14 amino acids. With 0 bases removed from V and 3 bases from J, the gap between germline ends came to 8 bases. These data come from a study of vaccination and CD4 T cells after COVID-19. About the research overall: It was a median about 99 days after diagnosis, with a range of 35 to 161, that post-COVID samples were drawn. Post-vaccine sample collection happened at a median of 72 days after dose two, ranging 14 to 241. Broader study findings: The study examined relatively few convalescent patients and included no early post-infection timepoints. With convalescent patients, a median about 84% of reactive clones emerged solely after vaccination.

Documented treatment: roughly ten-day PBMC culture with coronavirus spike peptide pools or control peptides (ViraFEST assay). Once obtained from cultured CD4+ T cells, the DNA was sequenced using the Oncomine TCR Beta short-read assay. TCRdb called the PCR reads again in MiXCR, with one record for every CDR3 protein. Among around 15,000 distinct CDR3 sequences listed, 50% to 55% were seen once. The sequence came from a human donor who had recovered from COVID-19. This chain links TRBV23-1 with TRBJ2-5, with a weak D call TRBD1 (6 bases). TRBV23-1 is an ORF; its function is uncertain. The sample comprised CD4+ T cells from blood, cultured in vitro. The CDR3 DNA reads TGCGCCAGCAGTCAATCTTCAGGGGAAGAGACCCAGTACTTC. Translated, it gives CASSQSSGEETQYF.